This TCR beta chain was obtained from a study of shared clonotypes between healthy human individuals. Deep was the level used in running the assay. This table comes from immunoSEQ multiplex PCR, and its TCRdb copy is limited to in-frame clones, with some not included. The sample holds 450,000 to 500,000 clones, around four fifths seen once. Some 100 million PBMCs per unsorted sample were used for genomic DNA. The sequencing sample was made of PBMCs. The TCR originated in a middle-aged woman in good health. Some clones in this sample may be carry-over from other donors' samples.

In DNA form, the CDR3 reads TGTGCCAGCAGAGTCACAGGTGCCTCTTTCGGGGGTGAAGCTTTCTTT. It specifies CASRVTGASFGGEAFF. V and J are TRBV28 and TRBJ1-1; D is perhaps TRBD1 (5 bases). The CDR3 runs to 16 residues. Per the germline V gene, CDR1 is MDHEN and CDR2 is SYDVKM. Trimming left V 6 bases short and J 7 bases short, with 24 bases between.